In its sample, the clone carrying this TCR beta chain was seen many times. Antigen: not known. The source of the sample is a study of T cells after yellow fever vaccination. Study results and caveats: The booster response re-showed most primary clones: around 95% CD4, around 90% CD8.

Production of TCR cDNA was by 5'RACE template switching, which also added a universal primer site and UMIs. TCRdb analysed the 5' RACE reads with MiXCR anew, one entry per CDR3 protein. The table lists some 340,000 distinct CDR3 sequences, about 10% of them singletons. The CDR3 runs 15 residues. Trimming removed 0 bases at V and 4 bases at J, with 10 bases between. The germline CDR1 and CDR2 sequences are SGHRS and YFSETQ. The chain links TRBV5-1 to TRBJ2-2; no clear D gene. Specimen: CD4+ T cells sorted from PBMCs, collected 45 days after the yellow fever booster vaccination. This receptor was taken from a man aged 18 to 35 who received the YFV17D yellow fever vaccine. CDR3 DNA sequence: TGCGCCAGCAGCTTGGTCGAAGTGGTCACCGGGGAGCTGTTTTTT. Translating it yields CASSLVEVVTGELFF.